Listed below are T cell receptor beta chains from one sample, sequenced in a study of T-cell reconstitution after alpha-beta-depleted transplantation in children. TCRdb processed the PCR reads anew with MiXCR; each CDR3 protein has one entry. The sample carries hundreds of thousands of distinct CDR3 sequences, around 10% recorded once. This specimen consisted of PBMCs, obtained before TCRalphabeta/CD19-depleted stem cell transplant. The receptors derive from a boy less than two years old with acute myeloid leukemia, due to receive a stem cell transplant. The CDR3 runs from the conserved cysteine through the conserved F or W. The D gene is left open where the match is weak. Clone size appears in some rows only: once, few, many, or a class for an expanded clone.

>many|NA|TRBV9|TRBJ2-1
CASSRRVRDEQFF
TGTGCCAGCAGCAGAAGGGTTCGCGATGAGCAGTTCTTC
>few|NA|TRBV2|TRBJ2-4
CASSEIVLAKNIQYF
TGTGCCAGCAGTGAAATAGTTTTAGCCAAAAACATTCAGTACTTC
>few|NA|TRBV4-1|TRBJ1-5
CASSQDLIAGGAQPQHF
TGCGCCAGCAGCCAAGATCTCATCGCCGGGGGGGCTCAGCCCCAGCATTTT
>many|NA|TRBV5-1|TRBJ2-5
CASSLALVNGETQYF
TGCGCCAGCAGCTTGGCCTTGGTTAACGGGGAGACCCAGTACTTC
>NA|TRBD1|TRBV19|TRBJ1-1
CASRDRGAGAEAFF
TGTGCCAGTAGAGACAGGGGGGCTGGGGCTGAAGCTTTCTTT
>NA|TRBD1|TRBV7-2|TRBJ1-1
CASSLGRAGGTEAFF
TGTGCCAGCAGCTTAGGTCGAGCAGGGGGCACTGAAGCTTTCTTT
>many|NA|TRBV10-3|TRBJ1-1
CAISEKGRNTEAFF
TGTGCCATCAGTGAGAAGGGGCGGAACACTGAAGCTTTCTTT
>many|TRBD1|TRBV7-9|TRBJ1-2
CASSEDRGGYTF
TGTGCCAGCAGCGAGGACAGGGGCGGCTACACCTTC
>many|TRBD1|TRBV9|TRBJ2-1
CASSPDRDHNEQFF
TGTGCCAGCAGCCCCGACAGGGACCACAATGAGCAGTTCTTC
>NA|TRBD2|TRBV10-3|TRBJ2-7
CAISDPWLSGTSSYEQYF
TGTGCCATCAGTGACCCCTGGCTTAGCGGGACAAGCTCCTACGAGCAGTACTTC
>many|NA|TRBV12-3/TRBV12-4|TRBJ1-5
CASTPDTYSNQPQHF
TGTGCCAGCACTCCGGACACCTATAGCAATCAGCCCCAGCATTTT
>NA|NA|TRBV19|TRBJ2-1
CASSIVAALGYNEQFF
TGTGCCAGTAGTATCGTAGCGGCCCTAGGGTACAATGAGCAGTTCTTC
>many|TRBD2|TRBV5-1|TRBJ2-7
CASSRPGLAGPGYEQYF
TGCGCCAGCAGCCGTCCGGGACTAGCGGGGCCAGGGTACGAGCAGTACTTC
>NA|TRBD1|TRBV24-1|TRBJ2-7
CATSDQRDSFYEQYF
TGTGCCACCAGTGATCAACGGGACAGTTTTTACGAGCAGTACTTC
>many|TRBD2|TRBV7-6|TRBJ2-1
CASSPRLAGGRNEQFF
TGTGCCAGCAGCCCCCGGCTAGCGGGAGGCCGCAATGAGCAGTTCTTC
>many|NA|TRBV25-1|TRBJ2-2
CASSVNRANTGELFF
TGTGCCAGCAGCGTAAACCGGGCTAACACCGGGGAGCTGTTTTTT
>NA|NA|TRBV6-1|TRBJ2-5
CARLSFRIQETQYF
TGTGCCCGACTCTCGTTCAGGATCCAAGAGACCCAGTACTTC
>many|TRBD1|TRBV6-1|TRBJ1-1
CASSRDRGNTEAFF
TGTGCCAGCAGCCGGGACAGGGGGAACACTGAAGCTTTCTTT
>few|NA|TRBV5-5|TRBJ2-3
CASSRGGGSLTDTQYF
TGTGCCAGCAGCCGAGGGGGCGGGAGCCTCACAGATACGCAGTATTTT
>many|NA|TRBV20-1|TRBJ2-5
CSVSPETQYF
TGCAGTGTTAGCCCCGAGACCCAGTACTTC
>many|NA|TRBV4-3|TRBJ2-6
CASSQGHISGANVLTF
TGCGCCAGCAGCCAAGGGCACATCTCTGGGGCCAACGTCCTGACTTTC
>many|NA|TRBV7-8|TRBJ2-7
CASSFRRDRDSYEQYF
TGTGCCAGCAGCTTCCGCCGGGACCGAGATTCCTACGAGCAGTACTTC
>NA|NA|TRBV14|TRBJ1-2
CASSQETGSIRGYTF
TGTGCCAGCAGCCAAGAGACAGGATCTATACGTGGCTACACCTTC
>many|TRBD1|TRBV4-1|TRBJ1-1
CASSPWTGSDTEAFF
TGCGCCAGCAGCCCCTGGACAGGGAGTGACACTGAAGCTTTCTTT
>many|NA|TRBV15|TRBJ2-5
CATSRDIQAWETQYF
TGTGCCACCAGCAGAGATATTCAGGCATGGGAGACCCAGTACTTC
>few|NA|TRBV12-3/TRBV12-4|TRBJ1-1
CASSFIEFPNEAFF
TGTGCCAGCAGTTTCATTGAGTTCCCCAATGAAGCTTTCTTT
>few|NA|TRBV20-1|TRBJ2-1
CSARRPSEATFYNEQFF
TGCAGTGCTAGGAGACCCTCGGAAGCGACTTTCTACAATGAGCAGTTCTTC
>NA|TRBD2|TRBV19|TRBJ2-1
CASSKASGRYNEQFF
TGTGCCAGTAGTAAAGCTAGCGGGAGATACAATGAGCAGTTCTTC
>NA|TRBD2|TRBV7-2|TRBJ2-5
CASRSTSGRTQYF
TGTGCCAGCAGATCCACTAGCGGGAGGACCCAGTACTTC
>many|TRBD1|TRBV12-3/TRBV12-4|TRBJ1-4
CASSLQGGYEKLFF
TGTGCCAGCAGTTTACAGGGGGGGTATGAAAAACTGTTTTTT
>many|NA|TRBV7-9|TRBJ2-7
CASSSAAVYEQYF
TGTGCCAGCAGCTCGGCAGCCGTCTACGAGCAGTACTTC
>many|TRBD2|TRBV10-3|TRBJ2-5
CAISDLAGGPQETQYF
TGTGCCATCAGCGATCTAGCGGGGGGGCCCCAAGAGACCCAGTACTTC
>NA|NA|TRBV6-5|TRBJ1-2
CASSYYRDYGYTF
TGTGCCAGCAGTTACTACAGGGACTATGGCTACACCTTC
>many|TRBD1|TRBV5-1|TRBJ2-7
CASSLASRTGSYEQYF
TGCGCCAGCAGCTTGGCCTCTAGGACAGGGTCCTACGAGCAGTACTTC
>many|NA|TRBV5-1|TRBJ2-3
CASSLDRPGTDTQYF
TGCGCCAGCAGCTTGGACCGACCGGGGACAGATACGCAGTATTTT
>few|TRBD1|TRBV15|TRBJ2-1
CATSPTGGWYNEQFF
TGTGCCACCAGCCCAACAGGGGGTTGGTACAATGAGCAGTTCTTC
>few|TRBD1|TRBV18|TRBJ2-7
CASSPRTGHEQYF
TGTGCCAGCTCACCACGGACAGGGCATGAGCAGTACTTC
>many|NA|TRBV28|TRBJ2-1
CASSLPLSGSTYNEQFF
TGTGCCAGCAGCCTACCCCTCAGCGGAAGTACCTACAATGAGCAGTTCTTC
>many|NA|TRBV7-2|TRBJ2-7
CASSLDAGARGEQYF
TGTGCCAGCAGCTTAGATGCGGGGGCACGAGGCGAGCAGTACTTC
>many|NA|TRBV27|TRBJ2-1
CASSLTSSSYNEQFF
TGTGCCAGCAGTCTTACTAGTTCATCCTACAATGAGCAGTTCTTC
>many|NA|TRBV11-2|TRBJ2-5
CASSPVVGSQETQYF
TGTGCCAGCAGCCCAGTGGTCGGGTCCCAAGAGACCCAGTACTTC
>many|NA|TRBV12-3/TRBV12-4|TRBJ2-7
CASSPQAQYGIEQYF
TGTGCCAGCAGTCCTCAGGCCCAGTATGGGATAGAGCAGTACTTC
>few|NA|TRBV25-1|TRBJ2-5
CASSEPRGERQETQYF
TGTGCCAGCAGTGAACCCAGAGGGGAACGCCAAGAGACCCAGTACTTC
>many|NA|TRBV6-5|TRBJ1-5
CASSYSIGSNQPQHF
TGTGCCAGCAGTTACTCGATCGGGAGCAATCAGCCCCAGCATTTT
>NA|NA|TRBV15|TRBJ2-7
CATSRGLRGEQYF
TGTGCCACCAGCAGAGGATTGAGGGGGGAGCAGTACTTC
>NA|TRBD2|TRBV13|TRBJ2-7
CASSPRLAGDKGEQYF
TGTGCCAGCAGCCCCCGACTAGCGGGAGACAAGGGAGAGCAGTACTTC
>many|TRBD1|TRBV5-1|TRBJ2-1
CASGDRLPNEQFF
TGCGCCAGTGGGGACAGGTTACCAAATGAGCAGTTCTTC